Below are 21 T cell receptor beta chains sequenced from a single sample in a study of cytomegalovirus exposure and HLA in healthy donors. The table came from immunoSEQ multiplex PCR; TCRdb's copy has only in-frame clones and leaves some out. Here the sample spans about 98,000 clones, roughly 87% being singletons. Sample: PBMCs. All receptors derive from a woman in her twenties or thirties in good health and CMV-seronegative.

The chain employs TRBV18 and TRBJ1-2; 7 bases match TRBD1. Trimming at V came to 3 bases and at J to 6 bases, leaving 1 base not matched to a gene. This CDR3 spans 12 amino acids. Germline loops: CDR1 KGHSH, CDR2 LQKENI. CDR3 in DNA: TGTGCCAGCTCACCCGGACAGGATGGCTACACCTTC. It specifies CASSPGQDGYTF.

The chain links TRBV2 to TRBJ2-3; 7 bases line up with TRBD2. Germline lookup yields CDR1 SNHLY and CDR2 FYNNEI. V was clipped by 5 bases and J by 6 bases; unmatched bases: 5. The CDR3 is 13 residues long. The DNA of the CDR3 is TGTGCCAGCAGTTTGGCGGGGGAGGATACGCAGTATTTT. This translates into CASSLAGEDTQYF.

The chain employs TRBV5-4 and TRBJ2-7, with D possibly being TRBD2 (5 bases). Germline loops: CDR1 SGHNT, CDR2 YYREEE (reference sequence). The CDR3 totals 15 residues. Trimming cost V 1 base and J 2 bases, with 13 bases left between them. The CDR3 sequence: CASSLRREAAYEQYF. The DNA of the CDR3 is TGTGCCAGCAGCTTGAGAAGGGAAGCGGCCTACGAGCAGTACTTC. The full variable domain, rest sourced from reference TRBV5-4 and TRBJ2-7, is ETGVTQSPTHLIKTRGQQVTLRCSSQSGHNTVSWYQQALGQGPQFIFQYYREEENGRGNFPPRFSGLQFPNYSSELNVNALELDDSALYLCASSLRREAAYEQYFGPGTRLTVT.

The chain is built from TRBV10-1 and TRBJ2-3, with 10 bases identical to TRBD2. With 5 bases clipped from V and 2 bases from J, the junction kept 28 bases outside the gene matches. The germline gives CDR1 WNHNN, CDR2 SYGVQD (reference sequence). This CDR3 has 23 residues. Here the CDR3 reads CASSPEPKRGGDRPTSATDTQYF. CDR3 DNA: TGCGCCAGCAGTCCCGAACCGAAGCGGGGGGGCGACCGGCCAACGAGTGCCACAGATACGCAGTATTTT.

This chain uses TRBV9 with TRBJ1-1; 10 bases line up with TRBD1. Germline V gene lookup returns CDR1 SGDLS and CDR2 YYNGEE. CDR3 length: 13 amino acids. Trimming removed 8 bases from V and 4 bases from J; junction bases left unmatched: 5. The CDR3 sequence: CASYWDRGTEAFF. The CDR3 DNA follows: TGTGCCAGTTATTGGGACAGGGGCACTGAAGCTTTCTTT.

The rearrangement links TRBV27 to TRBJ2-2, with D unclear. This CDR3 region has 12 residues. Germline loops: CDR1 MNHEY, CDR2 SMNVEV (reference sequence). V lost 7 bases and J lost 5, with 8 bases in between. CDR3 in amino acids: CASKLGTGELFF. Written as DNA, the CDR3 is TGTGCCAGCAAGCTCGGGACCGGGGAGCTGTTTTTT.

The CDR3 DNA follows: TGTGCCAGCAGCTCCCGGACAGGGACCAGTTACTATGGCTACACCTTC. It is translated as CASSSRTGTSYYGYTF. The chain links TRBV7-2 to TRBJ1-2; 8 bases map to TRBD1. The CDR3 consists of 16 residues. Germline V gives CDR1 SGHTA, CDR2 FQGNSA. Losses at the gene ends were 4 bases for V and 3 bases for J; bases not matched to a gene: 10. The full variable domain, completed using reference TRBV7-2 and TRBJ1-2, is GAGVSQSPSNKVTEKGKDVELRCDPISGHTALYWYRQSLGQGLEFLIYFQGNSAPDKSGLPSDRFSAERTGGSVSTLTIQRTQQEDSAVYLCASSSRTGTSYYGYTFGSGTRLTVV.

The chain links TRBV25-1 to TRBJ1-1, with unresolved D. CDR1 is MGHDK, CDR2 SYGVNS, per germline. This CDR3 is built from 12 residues. V gave up 2 bases and J gave up 5 bases, with 6 bases separating them. The CDR3 sequence is CASSEPGTEAFF. CDR3 nucleotide sequence: TGTGCCAGCAGTGAACCCGGGACTGAAGCTTTCTTT.

V and J are TRBV28 and TRBJ1-1; 7 bases match TRBD1. The CDR3 is 16 residues long. V lost 6 bases to trimming and J lost 11 bases; unmatched junction nucleotides: 21. Germline CDR1 reads MDHEN; CDR2 reads SYDVKM. The DNA for the CDR3 is TGTGCCAGCAGCGCCTACGGGGGGGACAGCGGATATCGGGCTTTCTTT. Translated, it gives CASSAYGGDSGYRAFF.

The chain recombines TRBV10-3 with TRBJ1-1; D may be TRBD1 (5 bases). The CDR3 runs 13 residues. Between the trimmed V and J ends, which lost 4 bases and 3 bases, there was a span of 9 bases. Germline V gene sequence: CDR1 ENHRY, CDR2 SYGVKD. DNA for the CDR3: TGTGCCATCAGTGCTGGAGGGGACACTGAAGCTTTCTTT. Protein sequence: CAISAGGDTEAFF.

This chain joins TRBV4-2 and TRBJ2-7, with 7 positions matching TRBD2. V shed 0 bases and J 0 bases; nucleotides not matched to a gene: 11. Germline V gives CDR1 LGHNA, CDR2 YNFKEQ. The CDR3 covers 18 residues. The CDR3 spells CASSQDLSGTSVSYEQYF. The CDR3 bases are TGTGCCAGCAGCCAAGATTTATCGGGAACTAGCGTCTCCTACGAGCAGTACTTC.

The V gene is TRBV6-5, the J gene TRBJ2-7; 10 bases are shared with TRBD2. CDR3 length: 15 amino acids. After removal of 5 bases from V and 5 bases from J, the junction contained 9 bases not matched to a gene. Germline V CDR1 and CDR2: MNHEY, SVGAGI. The CDR3 DNA reads TGTGCCAGCAGTCCGCCTAGCGGGAGTAAGCACGAGCAGTACTTC. Residues: CASSPPSGSKHEQYF.

The gene calls are TRBV25-1 and TRBJ1-5; weak D call: TRBD1 (6 bases). Between the trimmed V and J ends, which lost 3 bases and 0 bases, there was a span of 9 bases. CDR3 length: 15 residues. Germline V lookup: CDR1 MGHDK, CDR2 SYGVNS. CDR3 protein: CASSEDSHSNQPQHF. The CDR3 DNA is TGTGCCAGCAGTGAGGACAGCCATAGCAATCAGCCCCAGCATTTT.

The chain joins TRBV5-8 to TRBJ1-2, with TRBD1 identical over 10 bases. V lost 6 bases, J lost 2 bases, and 10 bases stayed unmatched. Germline V lookup: CDR1 SGHTS, CDR2 YDEGEE. The CDR3 runs to 16 residues. The CDR3 spells CASKLAGTGVNYGYTF. In DNA form, the CDR3 reads TGTGCCAGCAAACTCGCAGGGACAGGGGTCAACTATGGCTACACCTTC.

The genes are TRBV2 and TRBJ1-1; D is undetermined. CDR1 is SNHLY, CDR2 FYNNEI, per germline. V was shortened by 6 bases and J by 4 bases, with 18 bases between the two germline ends. The CDR3 length is 15 residues. CDR3 loop: CASRGNFPRGTEAFF. The DNA of the CDR3 is TGTGCCAGCAGGGGGAACTTTCCTCGGGGCACTGAAGCTTTCTTT.

The chain uses TRBV6-6 and TRBJ2-7, with D perhaps TRBD2 (6 bases). Germline assignment: CDR1 MNHNY and CDR2 SVGAGI (reference sequence). The ends were cut back, 7 bases at V and 1 base at J, with 11 bases in the middle. This CDR3 is built from 13 residues. CDR3 bases: TGTGCCAGCAACTTCGGGAGTTCCTACGAGCAGTACTTC. It is translated as CASNFGSSYEQYF.

The rearrangement joins TRBV11-2 to TRBJ1-1, with D perhaps TRBD1 (6 bases). The CDR3 runs to 15 residues. From germline, CDR1 is SGHAT and CDR2 FQNNGV. V was clipped by 0 bases and J by 6 bases, with 14 bases between them. CDR3 nucleotides: TGTGCCAGCAGCTTAGATTTCTCCAGGGGCGCTGAAGCTTTCTTT. Amino acids: CASSLDFSRGAEAFF.

The chain has TRBV2 and TRBJ2-3; D is perhaps TRBD2 (8 bases). CDR1 is SNHLY and CDR2 is FYNNEI in the germline V gene. Trimming removed 8 bases at V and 5 bases at J, with 17 bases between. The CDR3 contains 14 residues. In nucleotides, the CDR3 is TGTGCCAGCTCCCGGGAGGGGGCGTTAGATACGCAGTATTTT. It is translated as CASSREGALDTQYF.

CDR3 sequence reads: CASSQGPSGNTIYF. CDR3 sequence (DNA): TGTGCCAGCAGTCAGGGTCCCTCTGGAAACACCATATATTTT. The V call is TRBV5-4, the J call TRBJ1-3, with D perhaps TRBD1 (5 bases). V was clipped by 5 bases and J by 0 bases, with 9 bases between them. Germline lookup yields CDR1 SGHNT and CDR2 YYREEE (reference sequence). The CDR3 spans 14 residues.

The chain has TRBV6-5 and TRBJ2-7, with a weak D call TRBD2 (5 bases). Germline CDR1 reads MNHEY; CDR2 reads SVGAGI. Between the trimmed V and J ends, which lost 6 bases and 7 bases, there was a span of 13 bases. The CDR3 loop spans 12 amino acids. This CDR3 reads CASSRGFGEQYF. CDR3 DNA: TGTGCCAGCAGCCGGGGTTTCGGAGAGCAGTACTTC.

The chain employs TRBV18 and TRBJ2-3, with 8 nucleotides matching TRBD1. V gave up 4 bases and J gave up 3 bases; unmatched junction bases: 6. The CDR3 has 15 residues. In germline, CDR1 is KGHSH, CDR2 LQKENI. CDR3 nucleotides: TGTGCCAGCTCACGTACAGGGGGTGTAACAGATACGCAGTATTTT. It codes for CASSRTGGVTDTQYF.